This T cell receptor (beta chain) is from a study of regulatory T cells in long-lasting Graves disease. Arm-PCR of CDR3 regions and iRepertoire HTBI primers were the basis on which TCR beta libraries were built. One entry per CDR3 protein results from TCRdb running MiXCR on the multiplex PCR reads. The table records 350,000 to 550,000 distinct CDR3 sequences, approximately 15% of them present only once. Time point reported: newly diagnosed GD, antithyroid drugs for less than 3 months. PBMC-derived RNA was used for the TCR library. Guidelines of the American Thyroid Association were used to diagnose Graves' disease. Overall study findings and caveats: Patients with persistent disease shared 2,741 public clonotypes, outpacing the roughly 970 shared by new patients. Persistent cases favored TRBV28, TRBJ1-2 and TRBJ2-5.

V was shortened by 2 bases and J by 2 bases, with 11 bases between the two germline ends. The CDR3 extends over 15 amino acids. Looked up from germline, CDR1 is SGHVS and CDR2 is FNYEAQ. This clonotype has at least ten counts. Its antigen is as yet unknown. This sample was shared with a second study, whose subject was T cells in Graves' hyperthyroidism and ophthalmopathy.

The origin of this receptor is a woman in her twenties or thirties with Graves disease. The sequencing used peripheral blood mononuclear cells (PBMCs), collected at new diagnosis, from a patient treated with antithyroid drugs. This chain links TRBV7-6 with TRBJ2-3; unclear D gene. CDR3 in amino acids: CASSLSRAFTDTQYF. CDR3 DNA sequence: TGTGCCAGCAGCTTATCCCGGGCCTTCACAGATACGCAGTATTTT.